Below are 27 T cell receptor beta chains sequenced from a single sample in a study of blood T cell repertoires in COVID-19. The data were produced by immunoSEQ multiplex PCR, yet TCRdb's version contains in-frame clones alone and is incomplete. The table includes a few hundred thousand clones, 84% detected once. Sequenced material: peripheral blood. The receptors come from a woman in her sixties with acute or convalescent COVID-19.

V and J are TRBV2 and TRBJ1-2; TRBD1 might be the D (5 bases). The germline V gene encodes CDR1 SNHLY and CDR2 FYNNEI. The length of the CDR3 is 12 residues. V was cut by 6 bases and J by 7 bases, with 12 bases left in between. The CDR3 region is CASRGGDFGYTF. Here the CDR3 DNA reads TGTGCCAGCAGGGGGGGGGATTTTGGCTACACCTTC.

This chain links TRBV23-1 with TRBJ1-2, with D possibly matching TRBD1 (6 bases). TRBV23-1 is treated as an ORF (open reading frame) with a function not yet certain. CDR3 size: 12 residues. Trimming removed 5 bases at V and 8 bases at J, with 12 bases between. This chain's CDR3 is CASSSPRGGYTF. CDR3 in DNA: TGCGCCAGCAGTTCGCCCAGGGGCGGCTACACCTTC.

This chain links TRBV28 with TRBJ2-5, with D possibly TRBD2 on 5 matching bases. Germline CDR1 is MDHEN and CDR2 is SYDVKM. Trimming took off 1 base at V and 4 bases at J, with 7 bases between the two ends. The CDR3 sequence is 13 residues long. The CDR3 reads CASSLLSGETQYF. In DNA form, the CDR3 reads TGTGCCAGCAGTTTATTGAGCGGAGAGACCCAGTACTTC.

This clone was counted only a few times. The chain has TRBV30 and TRBJ2-7, with 9 positions matching TRBD2. The CDR3 is made up of 14 amino acids. The J segment lost 6 bases and the V segment lost 2 bases, leaving 8 bases of the junction unmatched. CDR1 and CDR2 from the germline V gene are GTSNPN and SVGIG (reference sequence). The DNA for the CDR3 is TGTGCCTGGAGTAGAGGGACTAGCTTTAGCGAGCAGTACTTC. The encoded protein is CAWSRGTSFSEQYF.

This chain joins TRBV29-1 and TRBJ2-3, with D perhaps matching TRBD2 (5 bases). The CDR3 runs 12 residues. Germline loops: CDR1 SQVTM, CDR2 ANQGSEA. Trimming took 5 bases from V and 5 from J, leaving 11 bases between them. In DNA, the CDR3 is TGCAGCGTTCCGGGAAGGATAGATACGCAGTATTTT. Translation gives CSVPGRIDTQYF.

J is TRBJ2-1 and V is TRBV20-1, with D possibly TRBD1 on 6 matching bases. This CDR3 has 14 residues. Germline values: CDR1 DFQATT, CDR2 SNEGSKA (reference sequence). Trimming left V 3 bases short and J 7 bases short, with 16 bases between. CDR3: CSASGGPRGNEQFF. The CDR3 nucleotides read TGCAGTGCTAGTGGGGGCCCAAGGGGGAATGAGCAGTTCTTC.

The rearrangement joins TRBV19 to TRBJ2-7; D might be TRBD2 (5 bases). The CDR3 has 13 residues. Germline values: CDR1 LNHDA, CDR2 SQIVND (reference sequence). The germline V and J ends were trimmed by 8 bases and 7 bases, with 18 bases remaining between them. The chain's CDR3 is CASRLASSGEQYF. CDR3 nucleotide sequence: TGTGCCAGTCGGCTAGCCAGTTCGGGGGAGCAGTACTTC.

The chain couples TRBV5-4 to TRBJ1-2, with D unresolved. This CDR3 has 13 residues. Trimming removed 0 bases from V and 8 bases from J, with 11 bases in between. CDR1 SGHNT and CDR2 YYREEE come from the germline V gene (reference sequence). DNA for the CDR3: TGTGCCAGCAGCTTGGGCAGAGAGGCCGGCTACACCTTC. Its protein is CASSLGREAGYTF. Full variable domain (remainder filled in from reference TRBV5-4 and TRBJ1-2): ETGVTQSPTHLIKTRGQQVTLRCSSQSGHNTVSWYQQALGQGPQFIFQYYREEENGRGNFPPRFSGLQFPNYSSELNVNALELDDSALYLCASSLGREAGYTFGSGTRLTVV.

The chain employs TRBV25-1 and TRBJ2-5; TRBD2 is a possible D gene (6 bases). Germline V CDR1 and CDR2: MGHDK, SYGVNS. V was clipped by 6 bases and J by 3 bases, with 20 bases between them. CDR3 length equals 16 residues. The CDR3: CASSVRPDWGEETQYF. The CDR3 DNA follows: TGTGCCAGCAGCGTCCGGCCCGATTGGGGGGAAGAGACCCAGTACTTC.

The gene calls are TRBV19 and TRBJ2-4, with TRBD2 matching over 7 bases. Germline CDR1 and CDR2: LNHDA and SQIVND (reference sequence). The V gene end was trimmed by 4 bases and the J gene end by 6 bases; junction bases not matched to a gene: 9. The CDR3 spans 15 residues. Here the CDR3 reads CASSTTRGGRNIQYF. The CDR3 DNA reads TGTGCCAGTAGTACCACCCGGGGCGGGAGAAACATTCAGTACTTC.

With respect to this clone: Other DNA sequences in this sample translate to the same CDR3. The rearrangement uses TRBV6-5 and TRBJ2-3, with TRBD2 identical over 11 bases. The CDR3 runs to 15 residues. CDR1 and CDR2 from the germline V gene are MNHEY and SVGAGI. With 6 bases clipped from V and 3 bases from J, the junction kept 5 bases outside the gene matches. CDR3 region: CASRATSGGTDTQYF. Here the CDR3 DNA reads TGTGCCAGCAGGGCCACTAGCGGGGGTACAGATACGCAGTATTTT.

This clone was counted only a few times. CDR3 DNA sequence: TGTGCCAGCAGCCGGGGGGGCCCGACAGATACGCAGTATTTT. Protein product: CASSRGGPTDTQYF. This sequence joins TRBV7-6 and TRBJ2-3; 8 bases are a match to TRBD2. With 5 bases clipped from V and 3 bases from J, the junction kept 4 bases outside the gene matches. Germline-derived CDR1 and CDR2 are SGHVS and FNYEAQ. The CDR3 has 14 residues.

This clone was observed at least ten times. The genes are TRBV27 and TRBJ1-2; D gene unclear. The CDR3 sequence is 13 residues long. Trimming cost V 5 bases and J 3 bases, with 10 bases left between them. CDR1 is MNHEY, CDR2 SMNVEV, per germline (reference sequence). CDR3: CASSPFPDYGYTF. DNA of the CDR3: TGTGCCAGCAGTCCCTTTCCTGACTATGGCTACACCTTC.

With respect to this clone: Other DNA sequences in the same sample also yield this CDR3. The chain employs TRBV9 and TRBJ1-6; D perhaps matches TRBD1 (6 bases). The CDR3 runs to 14 residues. V shed 2 bases and J shed 4 bases, with 7 bases lying between them. Looked up from germline, CDR1 is SGDLS and CDR2 is YYNGEE. CDR3 amino acids: CASSVGQYNSPLHF. Here the CDR3 DNA reads TGTGCCAGCAGCGTTGGACAGTATAATTCACCCCTCCACTTT.

This chain uses TRBV30 with TRBJ2-3, with D perhaps TRBD1 (5 bases). CDR1 and CDR2 (germline): GTSNPN, SVGIG (reference sequence). The V end was cut by 1 base, the J end by 2 bases, with 13 bases between. The CDR3 consists of 15 residues. The CDR3 sequence: CAWSDTGSSTDTQYF. In DNA form, the CDR3 reads TGTGCCTGGAGTGATACAGGTTCGTCCACAGATACGCAGTATTTT.

In its sample, this clone was seen a few times. Here the CDR3 DNA reads TGTGCCAGCAGCTTCGGGGGTGGTAGCACTGAAGCTTTCTTT. Translating it yields CASSFGGGSTEAFF. This chain uses TRBV5-5 with TRBJ1-1, with TRBD1 as a possible D gene (5 bases). Trimming removed 2 bases at V and 4 bases at J, with 12 bases between. This CDR3 region has 14 residues. Germline V gives CDR1 SGHKS, CDR2 YYEKEE (reference sequence).

This chain links TRBV2 with TRBJ1-2; no firm D call. Germline loops: CDR1 SNHLY, CDR2 FYNNEI. V shed 3 bases and J shed 1 base, with 6 bases lying between them. CDR3 length equals 13 residues. The CDR3 spells CASSDRINYGYTF. CDR3 in DNA: TGTGCCAGCAGTGACAGGATTAACTATGGCTACACCTTC.

This chain links TRBV20-1 with TRBJ1-2, with D uncertain. Per germline, CDR1 DFQATT and CDR2 SNEGSKA (reference sequence). V was cut by 3 bases and J by 4 bases, with 12 bases left in between. This CDR3 comprises 13 residues. The CDR3 region is CSASRSAVYGYTF. The CDR3 DNA reads as TGCAGTGCTAGTCGGTCGGCGGTCTATGGCTACACCTTC.

The V gene is TRBV5-8, the J gene TRBJ2-5; TRBD1 might be the D (5 bases). This CDR3 region has 15 residues. Germline V gene lookup returns CDR1 SGHTS and CDR2 YDEGEE. Trimming pared 1 base from V and 1 base from J, leaving 11 bases between. The CDR3 sequence is CASSLLRGLQETQYF. Here the CDR3 DNA reads TGTGCCAGCAGCTTGTTAAGGGGTCTCCAAGAGACCCAGTACTTC.

Here the CDR3 DNA reads TGCGCCAGCAGCGTATCAAGTGCCGGTGGTGGCTACACCTTC. Translated, it gives CASSVSSAGGGYTF. J is TRBJ1-2 and V is TRBV5-1, with D unresolved. The CDR3 is 14 residues long. The germline V gene has CDR1 SGHRS and CDR2 YFSETQ. The germline V and J ends were trimmed by 4 bases and 7 bases, with 17 bases remaining between them.

The chain couples TRBV30 to TRBJ1-1; the D gene is possibly TRBD1 (5 bases). V lost 1 base to trimming and J lost 3 bases, with 9 bases between them. Germline CDR1 reads GTSNPN; CDR2 reads SVGIG (reference sequence). The CDR3 runs to 13 residues. In nucleotides, the CDR3 is TGTGCCTGGAGTGCGGGAGGGGACACTGAAGCTTTCTTT. It specifies CAWSAGGDTEAFF.

The genes are TRBV27 and TRBJ2-2; weak D call: TRBD2 (7 bases). Per the germline V gene, CDR1 is MNHEY and CDR2 is SMNVEV (reference sequence). The CDR3 contains 16 residues. Trimming removed 3 bases at V and 5 bases at J, with 16 bases between. CDR3 sequence: CASSLGGASGTGELFF. The CDR3 nucleotides are TGTGCCAGCAGTTTGGGGGGGGCGTCCGGGACCGGGGAGCTGTTTTTT.

J is TRBJ2-1 and V is TRBV3-1 (or the pseudogene TRBV3-2); D possibly corresponds to TRBD2 (7 bases). V lost 5 bases to trimming and J lost 8 bases, with 16 bases between them. CDR1 LGHDT and CDR2 YNNKEL come from the germline V gene (reference sequence). The CDR3 has 14 amino acids. This chain's CDR3 is CASSLHGGGDEQFF. For the CDR3, the DNA is TGTGCCAGCAGCTTACACGGCGGGGGCGATGAGCAGTTCTTC.

This clone turned up a few times. The chain recombines TRBV6-5 with TRBJ1-6; TRBD1 agrees at 7 bases. Per germline, CDR1 MNHEY and CDR2 SVGAGI. CDR3 length: 14 amino acids. With 8 bases clipped from V and 5 bases from J, the junction kept 6 bases outside the gene matches. The CDR3 is CASGKGADNSPLHF. The CDR3 bases are TGTGCCAGCGGGAAGGGGGCGGATAATTCACCCCTCCACTTT.

DNA for the CDR3: TGTGCCAGCAGTAATCGGGAGGGTAACACTGAAGCTTTCTTT. It encodes CASSNREGNTEAFF. V gene TRBV2 combines with J gene TRBJ1-1, with unresolved D. The CDR3 length is 14 residues. V lost 5 bases to trimming and J lost 2 bases, with 12 bases between them. Germline-derived CDR1 and CDR2 are SNHLY and FYNNEI.

The chain joins TRBV27 to TRBJ2-7; TRBD2 matches 13 bases. After removal of 6 bases from V and 7 bases from J, the junction contained 9 bases not matched to a gene. Per germline, CDR1 MNHEY and CDR2 SMNVEV (reference sequence). The CDR3 has 15 amino acids. The CDR3 bases are TGTGCCAGCAGCCCGGGGACTAGCGGGGTGGGAGAGCAGTACTTC. It yields the protein CASSPGTSGVGEQYF.

The chain recombines TRBV5-6 with TRBJ2-7; D possibly corresponds to TRBD2 (6 bases). CDR1 and CDR2 from the germline V gene are SGHDT and YYEEEE. Trimming cost V 5 bases and J 1 base, with 10 bases left between them. This CDR3 comprises 13 residues. CDR3 sequence (DNA): TGTGCCAGCAGAAGTGGGGGGTCCTACGAGCAGTACTTC. Translation: CASRSGGSYEQYF.